The clone carrying this T cell receptor beta chain turned up a few times. Its target is not known. This specimen comes from a study of T cells in Graves' hyperthyroidism and ophthalmopathy. Findings and caveats of the study: The model predicted ophthalmopathy a median around six months before onset.

Absence of ophthalmopathy progression within 18 months defined stable Graves' hyperthyroidism. It was 8.5 to 10 ml of fresh peripheral blood that supplied the PBMCs. Researchers took RNA transcripts and amplified the TCR beta CDR3 regions from them. HTBI primers were the set used in a first-round RT-PCR of the TCR CDR3. TCRdb analysed the multiplex PCR reads with MiXCR anew, one entry per CDR3 protein. The table records under 350,000 distinct CDR3 sequences, 15% to 20% of them present only once. Looked up from germline, CDR1 is DFQATT and CDR2 is SNEGSKA (reference sequence). CDR3 length: 15 residues. V shed 3 bases and J 6 bases; nucleotides not matched to a gene: 8.

The chain has TRBV20-1 and TRBJ2-1; 10 bases match TRBD1. The receptor comes from a woman in her forties or fifties with Graves' hyperthyroidism. Source material: blood. The CDR3 nucleotides read TGCAGTGCTAGGGGACGACAGGGGGCCCCCAATGAGCAGTTCTTC. It is translated as CSARGRQGAPNEQFF.